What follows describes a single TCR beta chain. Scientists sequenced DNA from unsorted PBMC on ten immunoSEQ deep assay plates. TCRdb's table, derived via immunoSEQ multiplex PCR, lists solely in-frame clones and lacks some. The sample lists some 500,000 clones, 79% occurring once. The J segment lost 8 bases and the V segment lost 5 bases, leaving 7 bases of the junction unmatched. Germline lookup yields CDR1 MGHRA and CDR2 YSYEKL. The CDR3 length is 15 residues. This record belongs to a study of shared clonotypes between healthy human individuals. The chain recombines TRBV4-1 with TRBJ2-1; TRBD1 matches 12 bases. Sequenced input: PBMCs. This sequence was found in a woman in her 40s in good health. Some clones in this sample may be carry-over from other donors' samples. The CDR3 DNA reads TGCGCCAGCAGCTACCGGGACAGGGGGCTGGATGAGCAGTTCTTC. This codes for CASSYRDRGLDEQFF.